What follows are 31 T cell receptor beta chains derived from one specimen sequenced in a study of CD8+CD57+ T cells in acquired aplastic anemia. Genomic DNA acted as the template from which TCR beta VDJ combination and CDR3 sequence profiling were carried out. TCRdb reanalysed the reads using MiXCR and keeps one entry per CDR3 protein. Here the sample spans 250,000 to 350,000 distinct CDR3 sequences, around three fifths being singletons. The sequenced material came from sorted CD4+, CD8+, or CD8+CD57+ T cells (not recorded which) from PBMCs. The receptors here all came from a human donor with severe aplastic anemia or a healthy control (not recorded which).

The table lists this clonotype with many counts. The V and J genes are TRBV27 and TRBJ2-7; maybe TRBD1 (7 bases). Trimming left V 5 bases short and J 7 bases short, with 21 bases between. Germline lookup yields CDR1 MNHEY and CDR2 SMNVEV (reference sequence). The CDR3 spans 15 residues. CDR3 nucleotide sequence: TGTGCCAGCAGTCCTCTACAGGGGAGGCGTGGGGAGCAGTACTTC. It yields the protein CASSPLQGRRGEQYF.

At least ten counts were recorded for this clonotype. The CDR3 DNA sequence: TGTGCCAGCAGTTCAGGACAGTTCAATCAGCCCCAGCATTTT. Translation: CASSSGQFNQPQHF. The chain is built from TRBV6-2 or TRBV6-3 and TRBJ1-5; D perhaps matches TRBD1 (6 bases). V lost 4 bases and J 3 bases, leaving 10 bases between the germline ends. Looked up from germline, CDR1 is MNHEY and CDR2 is SVGEGT. The length of the CDR3 is 14 residues.

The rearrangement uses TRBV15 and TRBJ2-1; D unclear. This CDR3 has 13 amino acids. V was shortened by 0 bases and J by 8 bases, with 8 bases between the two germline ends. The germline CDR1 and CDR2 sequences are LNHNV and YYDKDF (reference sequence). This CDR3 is CATSRDLRDEQFF. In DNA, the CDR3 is TGTGCCACCAGCAGAGATCTTAGGGATGAGCAGTTCTTC. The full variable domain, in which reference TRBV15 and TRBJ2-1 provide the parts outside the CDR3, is DAMVIQNPRYQVTQFGKPVTLSCSQTLNHNVMYWYQQKSSQAPKLLFHYYDKDFNNEADTPDNFQSRRPNTSFCFLDIRSPGLGDTAMYLCATSRDLRDEQFFGPGTRLTVL.

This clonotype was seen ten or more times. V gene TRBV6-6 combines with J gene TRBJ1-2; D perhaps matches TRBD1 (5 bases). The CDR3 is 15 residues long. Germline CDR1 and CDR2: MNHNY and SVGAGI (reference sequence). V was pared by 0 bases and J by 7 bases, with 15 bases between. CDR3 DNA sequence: TGTGCCAGCAGTTACTCTGGTGAAGGGGATTTTGGCTACACCTTC. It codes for CASSYSGEGDFGYTF.

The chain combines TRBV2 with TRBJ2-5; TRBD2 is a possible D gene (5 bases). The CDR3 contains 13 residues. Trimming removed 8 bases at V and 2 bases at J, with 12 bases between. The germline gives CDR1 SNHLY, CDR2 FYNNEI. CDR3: CASARERQETQYF. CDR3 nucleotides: TGTGCCAGCGCGAGGGAGAGGCAAGAGACCCAGTACTTC.

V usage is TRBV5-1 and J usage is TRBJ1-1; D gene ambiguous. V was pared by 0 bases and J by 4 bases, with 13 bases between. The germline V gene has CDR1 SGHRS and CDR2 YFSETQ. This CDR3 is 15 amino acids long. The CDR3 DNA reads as TGCGCCAGCAGCTTGGCCTCGCCAGACTTCACTGAAGCTTTCTTT. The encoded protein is CASSLASPDFTEAFF.

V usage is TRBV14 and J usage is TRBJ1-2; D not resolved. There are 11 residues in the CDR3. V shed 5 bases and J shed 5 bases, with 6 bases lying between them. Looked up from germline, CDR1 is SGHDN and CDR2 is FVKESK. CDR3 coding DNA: TGTGCCAGCAGCTCCCCGTATGGCTACACCTTC. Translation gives CASSSPYGYTF.

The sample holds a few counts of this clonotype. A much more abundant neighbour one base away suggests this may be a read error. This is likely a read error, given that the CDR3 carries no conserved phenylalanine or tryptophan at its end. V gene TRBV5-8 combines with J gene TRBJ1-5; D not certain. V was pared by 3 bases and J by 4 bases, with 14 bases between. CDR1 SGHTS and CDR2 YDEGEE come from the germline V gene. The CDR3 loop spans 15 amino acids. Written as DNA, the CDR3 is TGTGCCAGCAGCTGGAACAGTATGGCAAATCAGCCCCAGCATCTT. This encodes CASSWNSMANQPQHL.

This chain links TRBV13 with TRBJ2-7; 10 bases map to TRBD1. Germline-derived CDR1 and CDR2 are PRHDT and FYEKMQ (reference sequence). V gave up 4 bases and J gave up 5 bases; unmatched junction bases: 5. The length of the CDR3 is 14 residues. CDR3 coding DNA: TGTGCCAGCAGCTACCGGGACAGGGGCGACGAGCAGTACTTC. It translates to CASSYRDRGDEQYF.

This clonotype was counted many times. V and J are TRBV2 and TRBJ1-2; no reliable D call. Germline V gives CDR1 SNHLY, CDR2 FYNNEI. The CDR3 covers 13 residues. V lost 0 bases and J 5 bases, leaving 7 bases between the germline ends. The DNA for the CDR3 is TGTGCCAGCAGTGAAGCTAGAGAATATGGCTACACCTTC. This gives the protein CASSEAREYGYTF.

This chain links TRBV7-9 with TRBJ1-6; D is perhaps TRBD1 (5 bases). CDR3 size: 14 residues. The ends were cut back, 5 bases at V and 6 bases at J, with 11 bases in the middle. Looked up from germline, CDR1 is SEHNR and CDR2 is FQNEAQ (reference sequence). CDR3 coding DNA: TGTGCCAGCAGCGGGGCACCCAGTAATTCACCCCTCCACTTT. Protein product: CASSGAPSNSPLHF.

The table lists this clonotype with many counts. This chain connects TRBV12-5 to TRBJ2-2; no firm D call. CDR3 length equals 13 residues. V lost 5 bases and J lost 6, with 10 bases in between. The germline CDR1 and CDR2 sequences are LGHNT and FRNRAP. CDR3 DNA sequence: TGTGCTAGTGGTACGAGGCTGGCCGGGGAGCTGTTTTTT. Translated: CASGTRLAGELFF.

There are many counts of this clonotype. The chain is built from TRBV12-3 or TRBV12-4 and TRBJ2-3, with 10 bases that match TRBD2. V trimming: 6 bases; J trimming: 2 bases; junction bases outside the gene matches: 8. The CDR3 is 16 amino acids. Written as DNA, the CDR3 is TGTGCCAGCAGCCTTTCTAGCGGGGGTCTCACAGATACGCAGTATTTT. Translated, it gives CASSLSSGGLTDTQYF.

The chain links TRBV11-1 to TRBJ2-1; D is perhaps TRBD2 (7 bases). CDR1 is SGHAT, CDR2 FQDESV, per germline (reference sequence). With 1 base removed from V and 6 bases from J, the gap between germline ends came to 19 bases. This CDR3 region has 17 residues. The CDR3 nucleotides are TGTGCCAGCAGCTTAGTGGGTCGGGACACGGGAGGCAATGAGCAGTTCTTC. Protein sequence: CASSLVGRDTGGNEQFF.

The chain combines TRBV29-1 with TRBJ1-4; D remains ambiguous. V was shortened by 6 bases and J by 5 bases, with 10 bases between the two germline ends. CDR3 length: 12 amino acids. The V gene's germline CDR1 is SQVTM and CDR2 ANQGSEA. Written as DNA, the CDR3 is TGCAGCGTACAGTTTCTCAATGAAAAACTGTTTTTT. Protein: CSVQFLNEKLFF. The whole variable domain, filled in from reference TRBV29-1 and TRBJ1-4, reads SAVISQKPSRDICQRGTSLTIQCQVDSQVTMMFWYRQQPGQSLTLIATANQGSEATYESGFVIDKFPISRPNLTFSTLTVSNMSPEDSSIYLCSVQFLNEKLFFGSGTQLSVL.

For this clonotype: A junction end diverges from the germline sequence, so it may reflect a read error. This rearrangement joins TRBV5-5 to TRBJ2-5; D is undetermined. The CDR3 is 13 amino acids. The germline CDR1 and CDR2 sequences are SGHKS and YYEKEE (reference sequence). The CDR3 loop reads CASTPGSQETQHF. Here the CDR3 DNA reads TGTGCCAGCACCCCGGGCAGTCAAGAGACCCAGCACTTC.

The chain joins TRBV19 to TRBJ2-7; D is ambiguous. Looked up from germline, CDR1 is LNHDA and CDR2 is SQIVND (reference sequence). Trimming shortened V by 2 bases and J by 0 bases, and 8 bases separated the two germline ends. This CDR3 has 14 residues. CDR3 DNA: TGTGCCAGTAGTATAAGATTGGACTCCTACGAGCAGTACTTC. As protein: CASSIRLDSYEQYF. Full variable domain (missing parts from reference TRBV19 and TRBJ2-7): DGGITQSPKYLFRKEGQNVTLSCEQNLNHDAMYWYRQDPGQGLRLIYYSQIVNDFQKGDIAEGYSVSREKKESFPLTVTSAQKNPTAFYLCASSIRLDSYEQYFGPGTRLTVT.

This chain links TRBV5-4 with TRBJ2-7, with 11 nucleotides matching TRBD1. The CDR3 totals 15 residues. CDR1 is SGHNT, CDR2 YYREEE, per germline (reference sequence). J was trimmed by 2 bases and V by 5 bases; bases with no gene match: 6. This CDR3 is CASSFPDRGPYEQYF. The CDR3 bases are TGTGCCAGCAGTTTCCCGGACAGGGGGCCCTACGAGCAGTACTTC.

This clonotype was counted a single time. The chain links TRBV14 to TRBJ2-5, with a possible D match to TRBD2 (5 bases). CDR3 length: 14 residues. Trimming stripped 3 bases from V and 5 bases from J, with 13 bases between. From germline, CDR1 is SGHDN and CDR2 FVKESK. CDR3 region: CASSHRGLVETQYF. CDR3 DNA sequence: TGTGCCAGCAGCCACCGAGGGTTGGTTGAGACCCAGTACTTC.

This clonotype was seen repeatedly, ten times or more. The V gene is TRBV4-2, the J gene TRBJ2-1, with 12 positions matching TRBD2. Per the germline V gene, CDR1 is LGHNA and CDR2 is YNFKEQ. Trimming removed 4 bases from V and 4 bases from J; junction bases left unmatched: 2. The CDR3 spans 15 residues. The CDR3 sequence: CASSRTSGGYNEQFF. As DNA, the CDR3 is TGTGCCAGCAGCCGCACTAGCGGGGGGTACAATGAGCAGTTCTTC.

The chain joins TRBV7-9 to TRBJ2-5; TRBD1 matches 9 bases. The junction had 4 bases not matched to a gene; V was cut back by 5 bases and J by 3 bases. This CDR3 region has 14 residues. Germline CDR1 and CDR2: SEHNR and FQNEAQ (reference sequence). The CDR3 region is CASSATGGEETQYF. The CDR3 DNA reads TGTGCCAGCAGCGCAACAGGGGGCGAAGAGACCCAGTACTTC.

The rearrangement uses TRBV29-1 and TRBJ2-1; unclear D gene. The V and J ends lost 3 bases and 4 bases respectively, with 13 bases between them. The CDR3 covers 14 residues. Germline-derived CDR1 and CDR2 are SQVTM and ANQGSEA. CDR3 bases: TGCAGCGTTGAGGGATGGGATTCTTACAATGAGCAGTTCTTC. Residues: CSVEGWDSYNEQFF.

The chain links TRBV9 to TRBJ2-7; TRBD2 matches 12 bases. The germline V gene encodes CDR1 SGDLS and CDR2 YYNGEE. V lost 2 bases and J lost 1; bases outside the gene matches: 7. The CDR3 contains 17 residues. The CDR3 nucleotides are TGTGCCAGCAGCGTTGGTCTAGCGGGAGGGTTTTCCTACGAGCAGTACTTC. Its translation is CASSVGLAGGFSYEQYF.

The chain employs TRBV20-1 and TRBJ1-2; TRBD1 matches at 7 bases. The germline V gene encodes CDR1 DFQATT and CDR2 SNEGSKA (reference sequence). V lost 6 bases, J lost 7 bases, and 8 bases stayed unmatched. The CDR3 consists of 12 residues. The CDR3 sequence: CSALRTGVGYTF. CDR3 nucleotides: TGCAGTGCCCTAAGGACAGGTGTTGGCTACACCTTC.

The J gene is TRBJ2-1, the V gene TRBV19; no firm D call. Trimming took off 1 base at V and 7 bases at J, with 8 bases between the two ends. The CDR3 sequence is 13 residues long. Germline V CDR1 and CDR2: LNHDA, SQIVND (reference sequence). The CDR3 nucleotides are TGTGCCAGTAGTATAGCCGTTGTTAATGAGCAGTTCTTC. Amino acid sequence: CASSIAVVNEQFF.

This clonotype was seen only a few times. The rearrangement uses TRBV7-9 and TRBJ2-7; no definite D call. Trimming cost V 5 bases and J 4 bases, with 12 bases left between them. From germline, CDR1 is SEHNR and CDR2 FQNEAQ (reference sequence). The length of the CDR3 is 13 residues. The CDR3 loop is CASSQTVGYEQYF. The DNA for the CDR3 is TGTGCCAGCAGCCAAACGGTGGGTTACGAGCAGTACTTC.

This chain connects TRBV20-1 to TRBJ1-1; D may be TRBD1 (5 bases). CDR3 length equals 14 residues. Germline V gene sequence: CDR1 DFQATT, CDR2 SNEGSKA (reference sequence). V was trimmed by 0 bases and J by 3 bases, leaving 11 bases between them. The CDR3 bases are TGCAGTGCTAGAGATTATGGGGACTACACTGAAGCTTTCTTT. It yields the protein CSARDYGDYTEAFF.

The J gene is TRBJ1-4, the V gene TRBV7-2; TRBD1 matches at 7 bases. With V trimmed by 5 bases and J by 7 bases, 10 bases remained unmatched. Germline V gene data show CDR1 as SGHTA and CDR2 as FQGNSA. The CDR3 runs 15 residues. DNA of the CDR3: TGTGCCAGCAGCCAGCAGGGAGGGGGCACTGAAAAACTGTTTTTT. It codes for CASSQQGGGTEKLFF.

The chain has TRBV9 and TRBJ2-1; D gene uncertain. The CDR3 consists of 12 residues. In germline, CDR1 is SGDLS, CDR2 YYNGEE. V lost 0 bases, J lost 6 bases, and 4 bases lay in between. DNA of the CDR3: TGTGCCAGCAGCGTAGGAGTCAATGAGCAGTTCTTC. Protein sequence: CASSVGVNEQFF.

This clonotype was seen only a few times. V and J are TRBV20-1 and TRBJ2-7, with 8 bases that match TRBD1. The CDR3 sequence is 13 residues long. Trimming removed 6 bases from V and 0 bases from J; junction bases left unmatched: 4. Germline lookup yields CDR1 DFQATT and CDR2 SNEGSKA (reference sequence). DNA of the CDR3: TGCAGTGCCGAGGGACAGGACTCCTACGAGCAGTACTTC. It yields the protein CSAEGQDSYEQYF.

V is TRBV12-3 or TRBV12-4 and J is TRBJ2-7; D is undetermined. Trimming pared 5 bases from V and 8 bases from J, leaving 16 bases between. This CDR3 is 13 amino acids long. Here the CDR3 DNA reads TGTGCCAGCAGTGACGTATTCATCCACAAGCAGTACTTC. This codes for CASSDVFIHKQYF.